The 9 T cell receptor beta chains given below trace back to one sample, sequenced in a study of T cell responses to AZD1222 COVID-19 vaccine. TCRdb keeps only in-frame clones here, not all; method: immunoSEQ multiplex PCR. Of approximately 140,000 clones listed, 90% are singletons. The input for sequencing was peripheral blood, taken on day 0 of AZD1222 vaccination. The receptors were sampled from an adult in good health.

As for this clone: At one boundary the junction diverges from the germline segment, which might be a read error. The chain employs TRBV18 and TRBJ2-5; TRBD2 matches 14 bases. The CDR3 is 14 residues long. Germline V gene sequence: CDR1 KGHSH, CDR2 LQKENI. Here the CDR3 reads CASSPRGLAGALHF. The CDR3 DNA is TGTGCCAGCTCACCTCGGGGACTAGCGGGGGCCCTTCACTTC.

The J gene is TRBJ2-5, the V gene TRBV6-5; 8 nucleotides align to TRBD1. J lost 3 bases, V lost 6 bases, and 3 bases had no gene match. CDR3 size: 13 residues. Germline CDR1 MNHEY, CDR2 SVGAGI. The DNA of the CDR3 is TGTGCCAGCAGGGACAGGGCGGAAGAGACCCAGTACTTC. It codes for CASRDRAEETQYF.

The gene calls are TRBV5-1 and TRBJ1-1; 7 bases fit TRBD1. The germline V gene has CDR1 SGHRS and CDR2 YFSETQ. The CDR3 has 15 residues. V was pared by 3 bases and J by 6 bases, with 11 bases of the junction left unmatched. The CDR3 bases are TGCGCCAGCAGCTCCCGACAGGGCGAAGCGGCTGAAGCTTTCTTT. Amino acids: CASSSRQGEAAEAFF.

The chain uses TRBV13 and TRBJ2-7, with TRBD2 matching 10 bases. The V gene's germline CDR1 is PRHDT and CDR2 FYEKMQ (reference sequence). Trimming cost V 6 bases and J 2 bases; bases outside gene matches: 4. This CDR3 contains 14 residues. The DNA of the CDR3 is TGTGCCAGCAGGGATACTAGCGGGACCTACGAGCAGTACTTC. Its protein product is CASRDTSGTYEQYF.

The rearrangement uses TRBV6-5 and TRBJ1-2; TRBD1 matches at 10 bases. CDR1 is MNHEY, CDR2 SVGAGI, per germline. J gave up 2 bases and V 5 bases, and 5 bases lay outside the gene matches. The CDR3 runs 15 residues. The CDR3 loop reads CASSPDRGKNYGYTF. The CDR3 DNA reads as TGTGCCAGCAGTCCGGACAGGGGGAAGAACTATGGCTACACCTTC.

V and J are TRBV7-9 and TRBJ2-7, with unresolved D. Trimming pared 0 bases from V and 3 bases from J, leaving 9 bases between. CDR3 length: 14 residues. Germline CDR1 reads SEHNR; CDR2 reads FQNEAQ (reference sequence). The CDR3, as DNA: TGTGCCAGCAGCTTAGCGCGGAAAGGCTACGAGCAGTACTTC. Its protein product is CASSLARKGYEQYF.

CDR3 sequence (DNA): TGTGCCAGCAGTTTGGGAAGTTTGGATGAGCAGTTCTTC. It encodes CASSLGSLDEQFF. This chain joins TRBV6-5 and TRBJ2-1; D gene uncertain. This CDR3 comprises 13 residues. V was shortened by 4 bases and J by 8 bases, with 12 bases between the two germline ends. Germline CDR1 MNHEY, CDR2 SVGAGI.

The gene calls are TRBV5-1 and TRBJ1-6; D gene unclear. Germline values: CDR1 SGHRS, CDR2 YFSETQ. This CDR3 is 16 amino acids long. The ends were cut back, 0 bases at V and 6 bases at J, with 13 bases in the middle. The CDR3: CASSLVPGSPNSPLHF. The CDR3 DNA reads as TGCGCCAGCAGCTTGGTGCCGGGGAGCCCTAATTCACCCCTCCACTTT.

This chain uses TRBV2 with TRBJ2-5; 14 bases agree with TRBD2. V was clipped by 5 bases and J by 2 bases; unmatched bases: 10. CDR1 and CDR2 from the germline V gene are SNHLY and FYNNEI. This CDR3 is built from 18 residues. Written as DNA, the CDR3 is TGTGCCAGCAGTCCGGGGACTAGCGGGAGAGTGAATCAAGAGACCCAGTACTTC. Protein product: CASSPGTSGRVNQETQYF.